A single T cell receptor beta chain is shown here with its context. Its cognate antigen is unknown. Healthy individuals who donated bone marrow served as the donors. PCR amplification relied on 60 Vbeta primers (plus 13 Jbeta primers). In the original processing: In a later analysis, of tens of millions of unique beta chains, roughly 9.9 million appeared in at least two donors. Some clones are missing from TCRdb's copy, which holds only in-frame ones; the method was immunoSEQ multiplex PCR. D and trimming come from the DNA, and the V and J calls and clone size come from that table. The repertoire has about 180,000 clones, roughly 79% of them found once; the top ten carry 4.9%. This entry comes from a study of cytomegalovirus exposure and HLA in healthy donors. Findings and caveats of the study: The number of N-insertions in an Asian-associated ancestry cluster was reportedly below the approximately 690-donor mean in a later analysis. Rarity characterized most TCR sequences, yet some public TCRs appeared in many donors.

Sequencing input: PBMCs. This sequence was found in a woman under 30 in good health and CMV-seropositive.

The CDR3 DNA is TGCGCCAGCAGCCCCTATCAGGGGGGTGGCTATGGCTACACCTTC. Protein sequence: CASSPYQGGGYGYTF. The J gene is TRBJ1-2, the V gene TRBV4-3; the match to TRBD1 covers 7 bases. CDR3 length: 15 residues. After removal of 4 bases from V and 4 bases from J, the junction contained 9 bases not matched to a gene. Germline V gene data show CDR1 as LGHNA and CDR2 as YSLEER.